This entry lists 22 T cell receptor beta chains sequenced from one sample in a study of identical twins. From the 5' RACE reads, TCRdb called clonotypes with MiXCR, one entry per CDR3 protein. Among 350,000 to 500,000 distinct CDR3 sequences listed, around a sixth were seen once. The specimen sequenced was naive T cells sorted from blood. These receptors came from a man aged 45-65 years in good health.

The genes are TRBV6-2 or TRBV6-3 and TRBJ2-5; TRBD1 is a possible D gene (6 bases). This CDR3 is built from 15 residues. The V gene lost 6 bases and the J gene lost 3 bases, with 17 bases spanning the gap. Germline V lookup: CDR1 MNHEY, CDR2 SVGEGT. This chain's CDR3 is CASSSPGRGKETQYF. In DNA, the CDR3 is TGTGCCAGCAGCTCCCCGGGCAGGGGTAAAGAGACCCAGTACTTC.

The rearrangement uses TRBV7-2 and TRBJ1-3, with TRBD1 identical over 7 bases. The CDR3 sequence is 15 residues long. Germline CDR1 reads SGHTA; CDR2 reads FQGNSA. Trimming at V came to 9 bases and at J to 4 bases, leaving 12 bases not matched to a gene. Here the CDR3 DNA reads TGTGCCAGTTCCGCGGACAGGAATTACGGAAACACCATATATTTT. This gives the protein CASSADRNYGNTIYF.

This clonotype was seen a handful of times. J is TRBJ2-1 and V is TRBV29-1; the match to TRBD2 covers 10 bases. CDR1 and CDR2 (germline): SQVTM, ANQGSEA. The length of the CDR3 is 14 residues. V lost 2 bases, J lost 4 bases, and 2 bases stayed unmatched. CDR3 coding DNA: TGCAGCGTTGAAACTAGCGGGGAGTACAATGAGCAGTTCTTC. The encoded protein is CSVETSGEYNEQFF.

The chain employs TRBV6-2 or TRBV6-3 and TRBJ2-3; 7 bases match TRBD1. Germline CDR1 is MNHEY and CDR2 is SVGEGT. The CDR3 has 18 residues. The V gene end was trimmed by 0 bases and the J gene end by 0 bases; junction bases not matched to a gene: 9. DNA for the CDR3: TGTGCCAGCAGTTACTCGAACTACAGGGGCCAAAGCACAGATACGCAGTATTTT. It yields the protein CASSYSNYRGQSTDTQYF.

Turning to this clonotype: Without the conserved terminal phenylalanine or tryptophan, this CDR3 likely stems from a read error. V gene TRBV7-9 combines with J gene TRBJ2-5; 7 bases agree with TRBD1. This CDR3 has 15 residues. Per the germline V gene, CDR1 is SEHNR and CDR2 is FQNEAQ (reference sequence). J gave up 2 bases and V 1 base, and 4 bases lay outside the gene matches. The CDR3 bases are TGTGCCAGCAGCTTAGGATCCAGGGGGCAAGAGACCCAGTACTAC. Amino acid sequence: CASSLGSRGQETQYY.

This clonotype was seen more than once but under ten times. V gene TRBV6-1 combines with J gene TRBJ2-2, with a tentative D call TRBD2 (5 bases). Germline CDR1 and CDR2: MNHNS and SASEGT. This CDR3 is 13 amino acids long. V dropped 7 bases and J dropped 9 bases, with 15 bases sitting between them. CDR3 bases: TGTGCCAGCATCGTCAGCCGGGGAAGGGAGCTGTTTTTT. Amino acids: CASIVSRGRELFF.

This clonotype appeared a few times. The rearrangement uses TRBV7-2 and TRBJ2-7, with 11 bases matching TRBD2. The ends lost 5 bases at V and 2 bases at J; junction bases unmatched: 2. CDR3 length: 14 residues. CDR1 is SGHTA and CDR2 is FQGNSA in the germline V gene. CDR3: CASSGTSGPYEQYF. In nucleotides, the CDR3 is TGTGCCAGCAGCGGGACTAGCGGCCCCTACGAGCAGTACTTC.

This clonotype was recorded a few times. The chain links TRBV20-1 to TRBJ1-6; D is uncertain. The CDR3 extends over 13 amino acids. Trimming took off 1 base at V and 6 bases at J, with 7 bases between the two ends. Germline CDR1 DFQATT, CDR2 SNEGSKA (reference sequence). The chain's CDR3 is CSARGAVNSPLHF. CDR3 bases: TGCAGTGCTAGAGGGGCAGTTAATTCACCCCTCCACTTT.

The sample holds many counts of this clonotype. The CDR3 DNA reads as TGCAGCGTTGCGGGACAGGCCATAGAGCAGTACTTC. This translates into CSVAGQAIEQYF. The V call is TRBV29-1, the J call TRBJ2-7; TRBD1 aligns across 8 bases. Germline CDR1 and CDR2: SQVTM and ANQGSEA. The V gene end was trimmed by 4 bases and the J gene end by 7 bases; junction bases not matched to a gene: 6. This CDR3 comprises 12 residues.

This clonotype was observed a handful of times. V is TRBV20-1 and J is TRBJ2-3; D gene ambiguous. The CDR3 sequence is 16 residues long. Trimming cost V 2 bases and J 4 bases, with 19 bases left between them. Per germline, CDR1 DFQATT and CDR2 SNEGSKA (reference sequence). The CDR3 DNA follows: TGCAGTGCTAGACCCACCGTTGCCTACTGGCCAGATACGCAGTATTTT. Its translation: CSARPTVAYWPDTQYF.

There are many counts of this clonotype. This chain connects TRBV7-8 to TRBJ2-7, with 11 bases lining up with TRBD2. V gave up 3 bases and J gave up 7 bases; unmatched junction bases: 11. Germline CDR1 SGHVS, CDR2 FQNEAQ. The CDR3 sequence is 16 residues long. The CDR3 DNA sequence: TGTGCCAGCAGCTTCACTAGCGGGGGCCCATCTAAAGAGCAGTACTTC. Protein: CASSFTSGGPSKEQYF.

This clonotype was counted a few times. V usage is TRBV20-1 and J usage is TRBJ1-1; D may be TRBD1 (6 bases). The V end was cut by 1 base, the J end by 1 base, with 13 bases between. Per the germline V gene, CDR1 is DFQATT and CDR2 is SNEGSKA (reference sequence). The length of the CDR3 is 15 residues. The CDR3 DNA reads as TGCAGTGCTAGAGCTACAGGGTTTGCGAACACTGAAGCTTTCTTT. Translated: CSARATGFANTEAFF.

V is TRBV6-5 and J is TRBJ2-7; 8 nucleotides agree with TRBD1. Germline V CDR1 and CDR2: MNHEY, SVGAGI. The V segment lost 2 bases and the J segment 6 bases; nucleotides outside the gene matches: 6. The CDR3 spans 14 residues. For the CDR3, the DNA is TGTGCCAGCAGTTACGGGAACAGGGGGTCCGAGCAGTACTTC. Protein: CASSYGNRGSEQYF.

The chain employs TRBV12-3 or TRBV12-4 and TRBJ2-2; D may correspond to TRBD1 or TRBD2 (5 bases each). The CDR3 covers 16 residues. Between the trimmed V and J ends, which lost 4 bases and 4 bases, there was a span of 16 bases. The CDR3 bases are TGTGCCAGCAGTTATCTTCGGGGCATCAGCACCGGGGAGCTGTTTTTT. This translates into CASSYLRGISTGELFF.

This clonotype was seen ten or more times. The V call is TRBV25-1, the J call TRBJ2-2; D unclear. From germline, CDR1 is MGHDK and CDR2 SYGVNS. V shed 4 bases and J shed 0 bases, with 3 bases lying between them. CDR3 length: 13 amino acids. Here the CDR3 DNA reads TGTGCCAGCAGTGCCACGAACACCGGGGAGCTGTTTTTT. Translation gives CASSATNTGELFF.

The sample holds many counts of this clonotype. The genes are TRBV5-6 and TRBJ1-2; D gene ambiguous. Trimming took 4 bases from V and 0 from J, leaving 19 bases between them. CDR3 length: 17 residues. Germline V gene lookup returns CDR1 SGHDT and CDR2 YYEEEE. As DNA, the CDR3 is TGTGCCAGCAGCCCCTGGGAGTCCGAATTAGCTAACTATGGCTACACCTTC. Its protein product is CASSPWESELANYGYTF.

The chain employs TRBV10-3 and TRBJ1-3; the D gene is possibly TRBD1 (5 bases). Between the trimmed V and J ends, which lost 3 bases and 2 bases, there was a span of 14 bases. The CDR3 consists of 16 residues. CDR1 and CDR2 (germline): ENHRY, SYGVKD. The CDR3 loop is CAISDDWGLPGNTIYF. For the CDR3, the DNA is TGTGCCATCAGTGATGATTGGGGGTTACCTGGAAACACCATATATTTT.

This clonotype occurred many times. The rearrangement links TRBV12-3 or TRBV12-4 to TRBJ1-6; possible D gene TRBD1, 5 bases. With 5 bases removed from V and 10 bases from J, the gap between germline ends came to 18 bases. The CDR3 has 15 residues. This chain's CDR3 is CASSEQDLQTSPLHF. CDR3 bases: TGTGCCAGCAGTGAACAGGACCTCCAAACCTCACCCCTCCACTTT.

At least ten counts were recorded for this clonotype. The V gene is TRBV5-1, the J gene TRBJ2-7; D is perhaps TRBD2 (6 bases). Germline CDR1 and CDR2: SGHRS and YFSETQ. The CDR3 spans 15 residues. V lost 6 bases, J lost 2 bases, and 18 bases lay in between. CDR3 in amino acids: CASTPGGMGTYEQYF. Written as DNA, the CDR3 is TGCGCCAGCACCCCCGGCGGGATGGGGACCTACGAGCAGTACTTC.

Only one count was recorded for this clonotype. The J gene is TRBJ2-7, the V gene TRBV7-2; the D is unclear. V lost 0 bases, J lost 3 bases, and 9 bases lay in between. Germline V gene sequence: CDR1 SGHTA, CDR2 FQGNSA. The CDR3 has 14 residues. CDR3 loop: CASSLAPVDYEQYF. CDR3 in DNA: TGTGCCAGCAGCTTAGCGCCGGTGGACTACGAGCAGTACTTC.

The chain employs TRBV3-1 and TRBJ2-7, with 7 bases that match TRBD1. V dropped 5 bases and J dropped 3; count of bases not matched to a gene: 7. In germline, CDR1 is LGHDT, CDR2 YNNKEL (reference sequence). The CDR3 has 14 amino acids. The DNA of the CDR3 is TGTGCCAGCAGCTTACAGGGGACATACTACGAGCAGTACTTC. Translating gives CASSLQGTYYEQYF.

This clonotype was counted ten times or more. This rearrangement joins TRBV29-1 to TRBJ2-2; D gene ambiguous. Germline values: CDR1 SQVTM, CDR2 ANQGSEA. The ends were cut back, 4 bases at V and 2 bases at J, with 8 bases in the middle. CDR3 length: 13 residues. The CDR3 coding sequence is TGCAGCGTTGTTCAGATCAACACCGGGGAGCTGTTTTTT. Translated: CSVVQINTGELFF.